This T cell receptor (beta chain) was obtained from a study of response to subunit inactivated influenza vaccine. Overall study findings and caveats: Authors suggested that a seasonal influenza vaccination recruits few new T cells each time.

Comments on this clonotype: Antigen unknown.

MiXCR, run by TCRdb on the RT-PCR reads, gives a single entry per CDR3 protein. The sample lists 530,000 or so distinct CDR3 sequences, about 11% occurring once. This CDR3 has 13 residues. Germline V gene lookup returns CDR1 MNHEY and CDR2 SVGAGI. V was pared by 6 bases and J by 4 bases, with 12 bases between. The specimen comprised PBMCs from blood, sampled on the day of vaccination. The chain recombines TRBV6-5 with TRBJ1-2; D call uncertain. The receptor's source is a man aged 50-60 years who received an inactivated influenza vaccine. The CDR3, as DNA: TGTGCCAGCAGCTATGGGCCCCTCTATGGCTACACCTTC. Its protein product is CASSYGPLYGYTF.